This T cell receptor (beta chain) was sequenced for a study of T cell responses to AZD1222 COVID-19 vaccine. Generated by immunoSEQ multiplex PCR, the TCRdb table keeps only in-frame clones and is missing some. Among 110,000 to 150,000 clones listed, 90% to 95% were seen once. Regarding the study as a whole: The breadth and depth of Spike-specific TCRs increased once two AZD1222 doses had been given. Sampling that yielded the repertoires occurred only after the peak T cell response. Among the donors, most were white British and more were female, and clonal diversity was possibly underestimated.

Comment on this clone: What it binds is unknown.

V was trimmed by 2 bases and J by 4 bases, leaving 11 bases between them. The germline V gene has CDR1 MNHEY and CDR2 SMNVEV (reference sequence). The CDR3 runs to 15 residues. V and J are TRBV27 and TRBJ2-2; the D gene could be TRBD1 or TRBD2 (6 bases each). Sequenced here: peripheral blood, sampled on day 0 of AZD1222 vaccination. This receptor was taken from an adult in good health. The CDR3 region has the DNA TGTGCCAGCAGTTTAGGTGGAGGGGGCACCGGGGAGCTGTTTTTT. It is translated as CASSLGGGGTGELFF.